A single sample gave rise to the 10 T cell receptor beta chains below, sequenced in a study of blood T cells in healthy people across ages. With a J-beta primer mix and a sample-barcoded 5' primer, a second PCR ran 7 to 11 cycles. TCRdb redid the calling of the 5' RACE reads with MiXCR, one entry per CDR3 protein. The repertoire includes about 680,000 distinct CDR3 sequences, approximately 50% of them detected once, and 30% to 40% sits in the top ten. Sequencing used blood. Every receptor here comes from a woman between 55 and 75 years old in good health.

In its sample, this clonotype was seen once. The genes are TRBV19 and TRBJ1-2, with D unresolved. The CDR3 sequence is 14 residues long. Germline V gives CDR1 LNHDA, CDR2 SQIVND (reference sequence). V lost 2 bases and J 5 bases, leaving 12 bases between the germline ends. The CDR3 DNA follows: TGTGCCAGTAGTATACGGGAGGTACCTTATGGCTACACCTTC. This sequence encodes CASSIREVPYGYTF.

This chain connects TRBV10-3 to TRBJ1-5; D remains ambiguous. The germline gives CDR1 ENHRY, CDR2 SYGVKD. V lost 6 bases and J 3 bases, leaving 6 bases between the germline ends. The CDR3 sequence is 12 residues long. Here the CDR3 DNA reads TGTGCCATCAGGGCTGACAATCAGCCCCAGCATTTT. It specifies CAIRADNQPQHF.

The chain combines TRBV5-1 with TRBJ2-2; D is perhaps TRBD1 (6 bases). Looked up from germline, CDR1 is SGHRS and CDR2 is YFSETQ. The CDR3 loop spans 16 amino acids. Trimming removed 6 bases at V and 0 bases at J, with 15 bases between. The CDR3 sequence: CASTPGHPPNTGELFF. The CDR3 DNA follows: TGCGCCAGCACACCGGGACATCCACCGAACACCGGGGAGCTGTTTTTT.

This chain connects TRBV15 to TRBJ2-7; D perhaps matches TRBD2 (6 bases). Germline-derived CDR1 and CDR2 are LNHNV and YYDKDF (reference sequence). This CDR3 has 13 amino acids. V shed 3 bases and J shed 9 bases, with 15 bases lying between them. The CDR3: CATSRSSIGGQYF. The DNA for the CDR3 is TGTGCCACCAGCAGGTCGTCTATCGGGGGGCAGTACTTC.

The V call is TRBV20-1, the J call TRBJ2-5, with TRBD2 identical over 11 bases. The CDR3 sequence is 15 residues long. After removal of 6 bases from V and 5 bases from J, the junction contained 11 bases not matched to a gene. Germline loops: CDR1 DFQATT, CDR2 SNEGSKA (reference sequence). The CDR3 nucleotides are TGCAGTGCCCCTTTGGGGTTAGCGGGAGGGGAGACCCAGTACTTC. It codes for CSAPLGLAGGETQYF.

There are a few counts of this clonotype. The chain joins TRBV7-2 to TRBJ2-7; no reliable D call. Trimming shortened V by 2 bases and J by 5 bases, and 10 bases separated the two germline ends. The CDR3 is 13 residues long. CDR1 SGHTA and CDR2 FQGNSA come from the germline V gene. The CDR3 sequence is CASSLIDSHEQYF. CDR3 DNA sequence: TGTGCCAGCAGCTTAATAGATTCCCACGAGCAGTACTTC.

The genes are TRBV6-5 and TRBJ2-4; 12 bases are shared with TRBD2. The end of the DNA aligns better with TRBJ2-7, so the J call may be wrong. Germline CDR1 reads MNHEY; CDR2 reads SVGAGI. The CDR3 extends over 15 amino acids. The CDR3 is CASSSVLAGGSEQYF. The CDR3 DNA reads TGTGCCAGCAGTTCCGTACTAGCGGGAGGATCCGAGCAGTACTTC.

The genes are TRBV9 and TRBJ2-3; 7 bases are shared with TRBD1. The CDR3 totals 12 residues. Germline CDR1 and CDR2: SGDLS and YYNGEE. Trimming at V came to 8 bases and at J to 6 bases, leaving 6 bases not matched to a gene. The CDR3 sequence is CASGDSFDTQYF. For the CDR3, the DNA is TGTGCCAGTGGGGACAGTTTCGATACGCAGTATTTT.

The chain links TRBV20-1 to TRBJ2-4; 8 bases are shared with TRBD2. The last part of the DNA fits TRBJ2-7 better; the J call may be wrong. The CDR3 runs to 15 residues. The germline V gene encodes CDR1 DFQATT and CDR2 SNEGSKA (reference sequence). The CDR3 loop is CSARWRRAGAYEQYF. CDR3 nucleotides: TGCAGTGCTAGGTGGCGACGAGCGGGAGCTTACGAGCAGTACTTC.

The chain is built from TRBV7-3 and TRBJ2-1; D is tentatively TRBD1 or TRBD2 (6 bases each). The CDR3 totals 16 residues. Trimming stripped 5 bases from V and 7 bases from J, with 21 bases between. Germline CDR1 is SGHTA and CDR2 is FQGTGA. The CDR3 spells CASSRTGGGTGNEQFF. The CDR3 DNA is TGTGCCAGCAGCCGCACAGGAGGGGGTACGGGGAATGAGCAGTTCTTC.